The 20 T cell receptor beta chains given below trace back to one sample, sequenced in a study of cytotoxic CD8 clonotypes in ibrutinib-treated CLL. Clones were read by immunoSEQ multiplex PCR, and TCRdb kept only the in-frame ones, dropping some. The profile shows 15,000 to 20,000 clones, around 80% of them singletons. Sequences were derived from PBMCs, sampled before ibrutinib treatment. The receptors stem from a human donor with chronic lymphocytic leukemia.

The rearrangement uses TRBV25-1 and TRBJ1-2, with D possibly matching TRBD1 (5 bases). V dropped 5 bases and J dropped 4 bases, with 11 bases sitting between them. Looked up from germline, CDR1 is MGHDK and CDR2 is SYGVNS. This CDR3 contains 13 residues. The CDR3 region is CASSRGGFYGYTF. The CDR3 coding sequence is TGTGCCAGCAGTAGGGGAGGGTTCTATGGCTACACCTTC.

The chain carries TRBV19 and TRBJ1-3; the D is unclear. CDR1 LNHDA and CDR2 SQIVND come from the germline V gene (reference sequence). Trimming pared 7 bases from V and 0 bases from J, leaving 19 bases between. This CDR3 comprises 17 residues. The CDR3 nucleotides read TGTGCCAGTACCCCCGCCGAACTCGACATCTCTGGAAACACCATATATTTT. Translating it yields CASTPAELDISGNTIYF. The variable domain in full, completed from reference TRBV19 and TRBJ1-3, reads DGGITQSPKYLFRKEGQNVTLSCEQNLNHDAMYWYRQDPGQGLRLIYYSQIVNDFQKGDIAEGYSVSREKKESFPLTVTSAQKNPTAFYLCASTPAELDISGNTIYFGEGSWLTVV.

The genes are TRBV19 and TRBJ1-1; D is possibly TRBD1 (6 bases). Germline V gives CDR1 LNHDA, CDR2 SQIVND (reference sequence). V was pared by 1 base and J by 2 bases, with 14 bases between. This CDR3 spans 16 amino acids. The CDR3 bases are TGTGCCAGTAGTATAGGTCGGGGGGCCGTCAACACTGAAGCTTTCTTT. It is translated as CASSIGRGAVNTEAFF.

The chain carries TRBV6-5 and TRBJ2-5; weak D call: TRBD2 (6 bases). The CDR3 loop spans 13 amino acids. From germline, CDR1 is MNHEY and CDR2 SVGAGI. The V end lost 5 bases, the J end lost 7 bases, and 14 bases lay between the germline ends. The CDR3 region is CASSALGGGTQYF. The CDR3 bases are TGTGCCAGCAGTGCACTCGGGGGAGGGACCCAGTACTTC.

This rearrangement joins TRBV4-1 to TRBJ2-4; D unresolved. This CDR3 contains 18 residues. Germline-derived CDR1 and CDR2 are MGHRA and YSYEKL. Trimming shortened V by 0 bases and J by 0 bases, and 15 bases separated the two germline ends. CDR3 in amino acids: CASSQDLRKTLAKNIQYF. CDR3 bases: TGCGCCAGCAGCCAAGATCTGAGGAAGACGCTAGCCAAAAACATTCAGTACTTC.

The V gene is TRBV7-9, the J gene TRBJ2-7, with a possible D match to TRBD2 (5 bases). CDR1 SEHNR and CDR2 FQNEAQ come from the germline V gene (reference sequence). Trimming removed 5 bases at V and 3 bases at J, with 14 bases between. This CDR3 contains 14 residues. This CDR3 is CASSTWAGDYEQYF. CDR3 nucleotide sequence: TGTGCCAGCAGCACTTGGGCGGGCGACTACGAGCAGTACTTC.

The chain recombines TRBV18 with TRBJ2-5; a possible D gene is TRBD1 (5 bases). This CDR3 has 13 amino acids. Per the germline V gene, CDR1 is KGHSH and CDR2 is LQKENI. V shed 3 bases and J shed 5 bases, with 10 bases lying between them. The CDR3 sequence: CASSPSGYETQYF. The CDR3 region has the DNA TGTGCCAGCTCACCGTCAGGGTACGAGACCCAGTACTTC.

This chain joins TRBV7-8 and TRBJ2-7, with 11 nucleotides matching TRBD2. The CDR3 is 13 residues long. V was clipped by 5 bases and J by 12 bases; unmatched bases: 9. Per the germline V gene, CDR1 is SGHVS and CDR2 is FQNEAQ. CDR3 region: CASSNQLAGELYF. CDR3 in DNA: TGTGCCAGCAGCAACCAACTAGCGGGAGAGTTGTACTTC. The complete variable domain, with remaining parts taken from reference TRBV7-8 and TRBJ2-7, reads GAGVSQSPRYKVAKRGQDVALRCDPISGHVSLFWYQQALGQGPEFLTYFQNEAQLDKSGLPSDRFFAERPEGSVSTLKIQRTQQEDSAVYLCASSNQLAGELYFGPGTRLTVT.

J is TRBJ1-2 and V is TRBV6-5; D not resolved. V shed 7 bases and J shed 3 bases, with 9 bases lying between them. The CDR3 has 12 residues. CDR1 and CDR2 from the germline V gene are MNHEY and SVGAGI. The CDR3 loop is CASKGTHYGYTF. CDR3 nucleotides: TGTGCCAGCAAAGGCACGCACTATGGCTACACCTTC.

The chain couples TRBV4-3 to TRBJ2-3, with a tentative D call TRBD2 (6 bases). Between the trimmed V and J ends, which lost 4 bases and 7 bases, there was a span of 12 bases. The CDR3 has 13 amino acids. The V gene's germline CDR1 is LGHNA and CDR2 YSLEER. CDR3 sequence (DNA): TGCGCCAGCAGCCCGAGACTAGTACATACGCAGTATTTT. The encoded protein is CASSPRLVHTQYF.

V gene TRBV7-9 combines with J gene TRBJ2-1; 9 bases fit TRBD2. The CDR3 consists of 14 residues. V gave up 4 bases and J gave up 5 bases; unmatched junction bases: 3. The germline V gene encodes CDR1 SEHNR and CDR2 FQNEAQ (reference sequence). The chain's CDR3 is CASSSRLADNEQFF. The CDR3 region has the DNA TGTGCCAGCAGCTCACGACTAGCGGACAATGAGCAGTTCTTC.

The CDR3 reads CASSIRQGKANEKLFF. The CDR3 nucleotides are TGTGCCAGTAGTATTCGACAAGGGAAGGCTAATGAAAAACTGTTTTTT. The rearrangement uses TRBV19 and TRBJ1-4; D is uncertain. This CDR3 region has 16 residues. V was cut by 3 bases and J by 3 bases, with 14 bases left in between. Germline loops: CDR1 LNHDA, CDR2 SQIVND (reference sequence).

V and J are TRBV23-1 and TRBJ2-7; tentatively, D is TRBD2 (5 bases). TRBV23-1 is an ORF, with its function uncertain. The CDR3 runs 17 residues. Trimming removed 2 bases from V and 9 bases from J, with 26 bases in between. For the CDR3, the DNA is TGCGCCAGCAGTCAAAGGGAGAGGCTCCCAGTTTCCGTCGTGCAGTACTTC. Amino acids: CASSQRERLPVSVVQYF.

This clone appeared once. The CDR3 region is CASSSQTGEQYF. CDR3 sequence (DNA): TGCGCCAGCAGCTCCCAGACAGGGGAGCAGTACTTC. The chain combines TRBV5-1 with TRBJ2-7; 7 positions match TRBD1. J gave up 7 bases and V 3 bases, and 4 bases lay outside the gene matches. Per germline, CDR1 SGHRS and CDR2 YFSETQ. The CDR3 covers 12 residues.

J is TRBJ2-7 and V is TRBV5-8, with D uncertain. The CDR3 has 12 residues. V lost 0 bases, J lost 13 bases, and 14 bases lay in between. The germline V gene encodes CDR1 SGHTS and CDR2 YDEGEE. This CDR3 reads CASSLGVKGHYF. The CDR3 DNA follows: TGTGCCAGCAGCTTGGGGGTCAAGGGTCACTACTTC.

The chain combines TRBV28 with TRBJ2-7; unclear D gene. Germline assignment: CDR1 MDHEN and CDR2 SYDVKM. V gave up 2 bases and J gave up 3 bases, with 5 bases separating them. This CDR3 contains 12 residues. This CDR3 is CASSLASYEQYF. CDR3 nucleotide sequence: TGTGCCAGCAGTTTAGCCAGCTACGAGCAGTACTTC.

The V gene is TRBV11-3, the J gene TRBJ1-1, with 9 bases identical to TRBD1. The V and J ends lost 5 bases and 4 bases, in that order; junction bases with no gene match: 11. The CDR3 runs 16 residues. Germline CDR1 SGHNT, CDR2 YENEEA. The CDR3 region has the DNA TGTGCCAGCAGCAAAGGTCAAACAGGGGGCGGCACTGAAGCTTTCTTT. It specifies CASSKGQTGGGTEAFF.

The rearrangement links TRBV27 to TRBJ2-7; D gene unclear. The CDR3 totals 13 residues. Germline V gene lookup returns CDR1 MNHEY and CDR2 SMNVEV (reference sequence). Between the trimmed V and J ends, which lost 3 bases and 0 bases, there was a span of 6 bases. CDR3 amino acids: CASSFGASYEQYF. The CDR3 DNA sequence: TGTGCCAGCAGTTTCGGAGCCTCCTACGAGCAGTACTTC.

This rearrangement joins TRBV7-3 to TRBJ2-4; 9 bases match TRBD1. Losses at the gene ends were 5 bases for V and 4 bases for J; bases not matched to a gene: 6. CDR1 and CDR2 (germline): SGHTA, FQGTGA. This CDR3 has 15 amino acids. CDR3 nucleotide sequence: TGTGCCAGCAGCCCAGCCGACAGGGGGAAAAACATTCAGTACTTC. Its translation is CASSPADRGKNIQYF.

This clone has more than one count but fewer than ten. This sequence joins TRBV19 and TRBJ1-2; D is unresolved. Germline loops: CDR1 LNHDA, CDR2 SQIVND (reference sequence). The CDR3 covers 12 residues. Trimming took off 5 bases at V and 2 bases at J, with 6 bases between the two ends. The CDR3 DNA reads TGTGCCAGTAGTCCTGGAAACTATGGCTACACCTTC. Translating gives CASSPGNYGYTF.